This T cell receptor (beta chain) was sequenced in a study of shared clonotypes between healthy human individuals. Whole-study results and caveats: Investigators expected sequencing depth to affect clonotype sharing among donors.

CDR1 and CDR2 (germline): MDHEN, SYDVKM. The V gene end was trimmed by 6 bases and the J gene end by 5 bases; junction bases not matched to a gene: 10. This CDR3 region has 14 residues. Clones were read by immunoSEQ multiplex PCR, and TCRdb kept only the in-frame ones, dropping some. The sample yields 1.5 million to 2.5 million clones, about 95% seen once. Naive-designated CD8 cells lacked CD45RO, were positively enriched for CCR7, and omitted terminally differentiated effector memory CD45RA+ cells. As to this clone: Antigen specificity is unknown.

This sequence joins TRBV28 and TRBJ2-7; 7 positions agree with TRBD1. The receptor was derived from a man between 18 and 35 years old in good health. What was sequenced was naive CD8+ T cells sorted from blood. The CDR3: CASRKPTGPNEQYF. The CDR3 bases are TGTGCCAGCAGAAAACCGACAGGGCCCAACGAGCAGTACTTC.